This TCR beta chain was documented in a study of cytomegalovirus exposure and HLA in healthy donors. Study details: As released early, the data held 75 million to 90 million unique TCRs from HLA-typed donors.

Germline CDR1 and CDR2: MDHEN and SYDVKM. This CDR3 has 15 amino acids. Trimming removed 6 bases from V and 4 bases from J; junction bases left unmatched: 10. General observations from the study: A previous analysis found most TCR beta V segments productive roughly 87% or roughly 30% of the time.

On this clone itself: Its antigen is not known.

13 Jbeta primers and 60 Vbeta primers were used for the PCR. Source study methods: Roughly 10 million shared chains were among approximately 80 million unique TCR beta chains counted in a later analysis. Sequencing was performed with immunoSEQ multiplex PCR; in TCRdb, only in-frame clones are kept and a portion is missing. D and trimming come from the DNA, and the V and J calls and clone size come from that table. Of 100,000 to 150,000 clones in the sample, about 83% are singletons; the top ten hold about 3%. The chain links TRBV28 to TRBJ1-2, with TRBD1 matching 8 bases. The specimen sequenced was PBMCs. This clonotype was sampled from a man aged 30 to 45 in good health and CMV-seronegative. The chain's CDR3 is CASRAQGEFGYGYTF. The DNA of the CDR3 is TGTGCCAGCAGGGCACAGGGGGAATTTGGCTATGGCTACACCTTC.